Below are 17 T cell receptor beta chains sequenced from a single sample in a study of T cells in Graves' hyperthyroidism and ophthalmopathy. From RNA transcripts, TCR beta CDR3 regions were amplified. The study used the HTBI primer set for a first-round RT-PCR of the TCR CDR3. TCRdb re-called the multiplex PCR reads with MiXCR, one entry per CDR3 protein. The sample yields hundreds of thousands of distinct CDR3 sequences, approximately 24% seen once. What was sequenced was blood. The receptors stem from a woman between 40 and 55 years old with Graves' ophthalmopathy.

Comment on this clonotype: Possible read error: a much larger clone is one base away. The chain combines TRBV19 with TRBJ2-7, with a tentative D call TRBD1 (6 bases). V was pared by 5 bases and J by 3 bases, with 17 bases between. From germline, CDR1 is LNHDA and CDR2 SQIVND (reference sequence). The CDR3 length is 15 residues. This chain's CDR3 is CASSPSGQWFYEQYF. Here the CDR3 DNA reads TGTGCCAGTAGTCCGTCCGGACAGTGGTTCTACGAGCAGTACTTC.

This clonotype was counted ten times or more. The V and J genes are TRBV28 and TRBJ1-3, with D unclear. CDR1 is MDHEN, CDR2 SYDVKM, per germline. The CDR3 runs 13 residues. Deletions cut 6 bases from V and 2 bases from J, with 8 bases between. CDR3 sequence: CASRRTAGNTIYF. The CDR3 DNA reads TGTGCCAGCAGACGGACGGCTGGAAACACCATATATTTT.

This rearrangement joins TRBV30 to TRBJ1-5; TRBD1 matches 7 bases. J lost 7 bases, V lost 2 bases, and 5 bases had no gene match. The CDR3 extends over 13 amino acids. CDR1 GTSNPN and CDR2 SVGIG come from the germline V gene (reference sequence). The CDR3 sequence: CAWSSGTVQPQHF. As DNA, the CDR3 is TGTGCCTGGAGTTCAGGGACAGTACAGCCCCAGCATTTT.

This clonotype was recorded at least ten times. V usage is TRBV20-1 and J usage is TRBJ1-2; D perhaps matches TRBD1 (6 bases). V shed 5 bases and J shed 8 bases, with 12 bases lying between them. Germline CDR1 DFQATT, CDR2 SNEGSKA (reference sequence). The CDR3 consists of 11 residues. This CDR3 reads CSAWKGGGYTF. For the CDR3, the DNA is TGCAGTGCTTGGAAAGGGGGGGGCTACACCTTC.

This clonotype was seen at least ten times. The CDR3 spells CASSFLGAYEQYF. Written as DNA, the CDR3 is TGTGCCAGCAGTTTCTTGGGTGCCTACGAGCAGTACTTC. The chain employs TRBV28 and TRBJ2-7; D unresolved. The germline V gene encodes CDR1 MDHEN and CDR2 SYDVKM. The CDR3 length is 13 residues. Trimming stripped 3 bases from V and 2 bases from J, with 8 bases between.

This clonotype has ten or more counts. V is TRBV6-1 and J is TRBJ1-5; D gene ambiguous. Trimming removed 3 bases at V and 6 bases at J, with 6 bases between. This CDR3 is 12 amino acids long. Germline V lookup: CDR1 MNHNS, CDR2 SASEGT. The CDR3 sequence is CASSENIQPQHF. The DNA for the CDR3 is TGTGCCAGCAGTGAGAACATTCAGCCCCAGCATTTT.

Ten or more counts support this clonotype. CDR3 sequence (DNA): TGTGCCATCAGTGAGCCCGCCGGACAGCTCAACTATGGCTACACCTTC. Translating it yields CAISEPAGQLNYGYTF. The chain couples TRBV10-3 to TRBJ1-2, with D tentatively TRBD1 (6 bases). This CDR3 is built from 16 residues. From germline, CDR1 is ENHRY and CDR2 SYGVKD. V shed 2 bases and J shed 2 bases, with 15 bases lying between them.

This clonotype was counted ten times or more. V is TRBV20-1 and J is TRBJ2-2, with 7 bases identical to TRBD2. The V segment lost 6 bases and the J segment 4 bases; nucleotides outside the gene matches: 5. The CDR3 is 13 amino acids. Germline-derived CDR1 and CDR2 are DFQATT and SNEGSKA (reference sequence). CDR3 protein: CSARTRLTGELFF. The CDR3 DNA reads TGCAGTGCACGGACTAGACTCACCGGGGAGCTGTTTTTT.

This clonotype was observed many times. The V and J genes are TRBV5-6 and TRBJ1-5, with 10 bases identical to TRBD1. This CDR3 is 16 amino acids long. J gave up 3 bases and V 0 bases, and 3 bases lay outside the gene matches. Germline V gene data show CDR1 as SGHDT and CDR2 as YYEEEE. The CDR3 DNA reads as TGTGCCAGCAGCTTGGTGGGACAGGGGATCAATCAGCCCCAGCATTTT. Amino acids: CASSLVGQGINQPQHF.

This clonotype was seen at least ten times. The V call is TRBV27, the J call TRBJ2-7, with D tentatively TRBD2 (6 bases). The ends were cut back, 3 bases at V and 2 bases at J, with 14 bases in the middle. CDR1 and CDR2 (germline): MNHEY, SMNVEV (reference sequence). This CDR3 is built from 15 residues. CDR3 coding DNA: TGTGCCAGCAGTTTGATTAGCGGACTTCCCTACGAGCAGTACTTC. Its protein product is CASSLISGLPYEQYF.

In this sample, this clonotype turned up many times. The gene calls are TRBV20-1 and TRBJ2-7; D uncertain. The CDR3 runs to 15 residues. V lost 3 bases and J 0 bases, leaving 15 bases between the germline ends. From germline, CDR1 is DFQATT and CDR2 SNEGSKA (reference sequence). DNA for the CDR3: TGCAGTGCTAGTGATCAGCGCCGGAGCTCCTACGAGCAGTACTTC. Translated: CSASDQRRSSYEQYF.

In this sample, this clonotype turned up many times. The chain joins TRBV6-5 to TRBJ1-5; D is uncertain. V was shortened by 6 bases and J by 2 bases, with 8 bases between the two germline ends. This CDR3 contains 13 residues. The V gene's germline CDR1 is MNHEY and CDR2 SVGAGI. The CDR3 loop reads CASRGPGNQPQHF. Written as DNA, the CDR3 is TGTGCCAGCAGAGGGCCAGGCAATCAGCCCCAGCATTTT.

V is TRBV20-1 and J is TRBJ2-7; the D call may be TRBD1 or TRBD2 (5 bases each). Germline V lookup: CDR1 DFQATT, CDR2 SNEGSKA (reference sequence). This CDR3 comprises 15 residues. Between the trimmed V and J ends, which lost 6 bases and 2 bases, there was a span of 20 bases. The CDR3 bases are TGCAGTGCAACAACGGGGCAGCACGTGACCTACGAGCAGTACTTC. Protein: CSATTGQHVTYEQYF.

V and J are TRBV20-1 and TRBJ1-1, with D tentatively TRBD1 (5 bases). Trimming shortened V by 0 bases and J by 10 bases, and 12 bases separated the two germline ends. The CDR3 runs 12 residues. The germline CDR1 and CDR2 sequences are DFQATT and SNEGSKA (reference sequence). This chain's CDR3 is CSARDITGSAFF. The DNA for the CDR3 is TGCAGTGCTAGAGATATCACAGGATCAGCTTTCTTT.

The chain combines TRBV27 with TRBJ2-2; D gene uncertain. This CDR3 contains 13 residues. Germline CDR1 and CDR2: MNHEY and SMNVEV (reference sequence). Trimming shortened V by 4 bases and J by 6 bases, and 9 bases separated the two germline ends. The CDR3 nucleotides are TGTGCCAGCAGTTCCGGTGAGGCCGGGGAGCTGTTTTTT. Its protein is CASSSGEAGELFF.

The rearrangement uses TRBV30 and TRBJ1-1; the D is unclear. Trimming removed 1 base at V and 4 bases at J, with 4 bases between. Germline CDR1 is GTSNPN and CDR2 is SVGIG (reference sequence). CDR3 length: 11 amino acids. This chain's CDR3 is CAWSDGTEAFF. Written as DNA, the CDR3 is TGTGCCTGGAGTGACGGCACTGAAGCTTTCTTT. Filled out from reference TRBV30 and TRBJ1-1, the complete variable domain reads SQTIHQWPATLVQPVGSPLSLECTVEGTSNPNLYWYRQAAGRGLQLLFYSVGIGQISSEVPQNLSASRPQDRQFILSSKKLLLSDSGFYLCAWSDGTEAFFGQGTRLTVV.

This clonotype was observed a few times. The chain uses TRBV29-1 and TRBJ2-5, with 13 nucleotides matching TRBD2. The CDR3 contains 15 residues. V lost 6 bases and J lost 3; bases outside the gene matches: 7. CDR1 and CDR2 (germline): SQVTM, ANQGSEA. The CDR3 protein is CSVEPGTSGKETQYF. CDR3 coding DNA: TGCAGCGTCGAGCCCGGGACTAGCGGGAAAGAGACCCAGTACTTC.